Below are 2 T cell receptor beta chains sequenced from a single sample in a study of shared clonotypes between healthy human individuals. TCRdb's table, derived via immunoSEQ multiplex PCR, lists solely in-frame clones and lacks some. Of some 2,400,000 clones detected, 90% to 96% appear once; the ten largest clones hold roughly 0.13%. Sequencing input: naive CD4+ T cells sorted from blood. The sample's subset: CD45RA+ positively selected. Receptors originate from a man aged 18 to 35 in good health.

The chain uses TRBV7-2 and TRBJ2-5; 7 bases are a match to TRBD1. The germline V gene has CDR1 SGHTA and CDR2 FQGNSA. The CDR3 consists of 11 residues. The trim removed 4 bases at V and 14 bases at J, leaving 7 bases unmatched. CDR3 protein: CASSYDRETYF. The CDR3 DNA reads TGTGCCAGCAGCTATGACAGGGAGACTTACTTC. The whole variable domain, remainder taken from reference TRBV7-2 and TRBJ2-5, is GAGVSQSPSNKVTEKGKDVELRCDPISGHTALYWYRQSLGQGLEFLIYFQGNSAPDKSGLPSDRFSAERTGGSVSTLTIQRTQQEDSAVYLCASSYDRETYFGPGTRLLVL.

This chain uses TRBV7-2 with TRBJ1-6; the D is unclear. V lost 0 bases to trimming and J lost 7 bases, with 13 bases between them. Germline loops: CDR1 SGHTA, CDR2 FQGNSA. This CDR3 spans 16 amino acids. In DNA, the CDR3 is TGTGCCAGCAGCTTAGCCGCCGTTGAACTGAATTCACCCCTCCACTTT. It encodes CASSLAAVELNSPLHF.